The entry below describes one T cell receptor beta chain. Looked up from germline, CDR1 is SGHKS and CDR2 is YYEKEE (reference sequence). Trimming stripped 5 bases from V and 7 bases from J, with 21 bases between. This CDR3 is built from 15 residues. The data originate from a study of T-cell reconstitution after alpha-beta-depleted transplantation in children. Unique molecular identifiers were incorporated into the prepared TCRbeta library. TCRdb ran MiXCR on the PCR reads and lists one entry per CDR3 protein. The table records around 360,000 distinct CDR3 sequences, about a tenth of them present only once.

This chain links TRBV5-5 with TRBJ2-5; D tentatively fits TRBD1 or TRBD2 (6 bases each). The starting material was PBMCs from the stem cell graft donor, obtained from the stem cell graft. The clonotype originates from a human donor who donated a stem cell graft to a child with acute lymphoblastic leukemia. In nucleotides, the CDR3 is TGTGCCAGCAGGACCGTACAGGGCCCCGGGGGGACCCAGTACTTC. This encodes CASRTVQGPGGTQYF.